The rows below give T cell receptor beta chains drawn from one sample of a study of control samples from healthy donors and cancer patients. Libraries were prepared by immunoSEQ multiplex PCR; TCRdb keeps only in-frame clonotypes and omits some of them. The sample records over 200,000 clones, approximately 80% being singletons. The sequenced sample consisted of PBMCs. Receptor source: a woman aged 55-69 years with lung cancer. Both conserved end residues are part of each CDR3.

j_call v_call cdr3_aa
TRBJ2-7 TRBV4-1 CASSRASGTSYEQYF
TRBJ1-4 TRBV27 CASKLGPRGWANEKLFF
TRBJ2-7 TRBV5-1 CASSAGRSSYEQYF
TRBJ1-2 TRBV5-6 CASSRRGAAPNYGYTF
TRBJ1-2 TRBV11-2 CASSPNRAGGYTF
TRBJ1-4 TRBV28 CASGSVGATNEKLFF
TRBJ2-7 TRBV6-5 CASAQGYEQYF
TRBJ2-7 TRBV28 CASTTTPEDYEQYF
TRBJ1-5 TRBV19 CASSIRSDQPQHF
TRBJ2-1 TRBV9 CASSEMGGSYNEQFF
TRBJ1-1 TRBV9 CASSVTGGNTEAFF
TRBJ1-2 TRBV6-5 CASSPTGSYGYTF
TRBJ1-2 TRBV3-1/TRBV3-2 CASSQVFQGGAGYTF
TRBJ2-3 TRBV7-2 CASSPNPPGGDTQYF
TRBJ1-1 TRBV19 CASSIAGAFF
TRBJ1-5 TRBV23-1 CASILPGQGRSSNQPQHF